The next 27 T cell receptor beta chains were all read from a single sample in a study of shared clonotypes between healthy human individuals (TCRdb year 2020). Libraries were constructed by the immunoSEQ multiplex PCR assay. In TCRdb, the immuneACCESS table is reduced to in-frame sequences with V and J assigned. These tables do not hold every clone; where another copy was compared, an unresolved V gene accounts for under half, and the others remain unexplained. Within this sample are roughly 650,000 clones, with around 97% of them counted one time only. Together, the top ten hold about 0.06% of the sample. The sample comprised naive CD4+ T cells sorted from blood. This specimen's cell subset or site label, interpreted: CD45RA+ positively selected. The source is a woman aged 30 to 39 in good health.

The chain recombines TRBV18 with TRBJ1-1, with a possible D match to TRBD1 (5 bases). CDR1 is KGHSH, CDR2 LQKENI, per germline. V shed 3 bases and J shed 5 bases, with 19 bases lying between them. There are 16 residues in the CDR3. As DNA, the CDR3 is TGTGCCAGCTCACCTGGGACCTCGACGGGTTCGACTGAAGCTTTCTTT. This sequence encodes CASSPGTSTGSTEAFF. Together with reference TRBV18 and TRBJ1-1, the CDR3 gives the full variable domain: NAGVMQNPRHLVRRRGQEARLRCSPMKGHSHVYWYRQLPEEGLKFMVYLQKENIIDESGMPKERFSAEFPKEGPSILRIQQVVRGDSAAYFCASSPGTSTGSTEAFFGQGTRLTVV.

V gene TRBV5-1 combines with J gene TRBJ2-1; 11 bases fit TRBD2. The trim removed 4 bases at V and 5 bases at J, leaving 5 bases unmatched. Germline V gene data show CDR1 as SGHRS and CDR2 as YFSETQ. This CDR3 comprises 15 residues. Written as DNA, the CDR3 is TGCGCCAGCAGCCGCGGGACTAGCGGAGACAATGAGCAGTTCTTC. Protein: CASSRGTSGDNEQFF.

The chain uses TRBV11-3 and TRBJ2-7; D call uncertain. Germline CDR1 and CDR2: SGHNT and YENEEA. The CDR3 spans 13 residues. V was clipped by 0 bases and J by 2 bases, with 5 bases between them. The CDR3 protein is CASSLDLTYEQYF. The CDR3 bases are TGTGCCAGCAGCTTAGATCTAACCTACGAGCAGTACTTC.

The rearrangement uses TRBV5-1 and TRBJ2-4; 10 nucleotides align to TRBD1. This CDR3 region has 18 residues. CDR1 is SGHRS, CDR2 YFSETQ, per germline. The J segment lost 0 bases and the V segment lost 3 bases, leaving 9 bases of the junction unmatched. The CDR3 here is CASSSGQGLLIAKNIQYF. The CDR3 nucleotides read TGCGCCAGCAGCTCGGGACAGGGGCTGTTAATAGCCAAAAACATTCAGTACTTC.

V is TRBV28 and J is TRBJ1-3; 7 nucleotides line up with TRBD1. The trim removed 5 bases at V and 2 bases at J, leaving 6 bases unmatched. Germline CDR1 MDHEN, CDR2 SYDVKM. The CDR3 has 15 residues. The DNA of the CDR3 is TGTGCCAGCAGTAAACAGGGGATCCCTGGAAACACCATATATTTT. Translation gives CASSKQGIPGNTIYF.

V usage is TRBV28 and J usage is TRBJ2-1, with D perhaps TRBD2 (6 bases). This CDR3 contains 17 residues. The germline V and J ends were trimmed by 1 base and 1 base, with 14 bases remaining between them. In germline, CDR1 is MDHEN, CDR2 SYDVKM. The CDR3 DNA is TGTGCCAGCAGTTTATTATGGGGAGGTGTGTCCTACAATGAGCAGTTCTTC. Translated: CASSLLWGGVSYNEQFF. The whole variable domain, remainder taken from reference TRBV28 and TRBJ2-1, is DVKVTQSSRYLVKRTGEKVFLECVQDMDHENMFWYRQDPGLGLRLIYFSYDVKMKEKGDIPEGYSVSREKKERFSLILESASTNQTSMYLCASSLLWGGVSYNEQFFGPGTRLTVL.

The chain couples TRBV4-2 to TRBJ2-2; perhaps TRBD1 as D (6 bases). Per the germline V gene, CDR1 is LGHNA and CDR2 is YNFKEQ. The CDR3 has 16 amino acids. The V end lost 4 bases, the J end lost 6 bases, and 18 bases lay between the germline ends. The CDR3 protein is CASSRGREGASGELFF. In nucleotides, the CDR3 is TGTGCCAGCAGCCGGGGGCGTGAAGGGGCATCCGGGGAGCTGTTTTTT.

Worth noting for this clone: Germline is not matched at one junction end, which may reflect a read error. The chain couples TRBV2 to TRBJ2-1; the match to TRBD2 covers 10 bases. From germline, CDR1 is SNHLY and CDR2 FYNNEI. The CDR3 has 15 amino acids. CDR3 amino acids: CASSEGLAGVAEQFF. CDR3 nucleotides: TGTGCCAGCAGCGAAGGCCTAGCGGGAGTAGCGGAGCAGTTCTTC.

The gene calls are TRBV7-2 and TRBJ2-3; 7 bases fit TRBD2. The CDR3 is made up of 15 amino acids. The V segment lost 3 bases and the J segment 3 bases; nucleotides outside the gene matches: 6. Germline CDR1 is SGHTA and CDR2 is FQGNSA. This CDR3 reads CASSLRSGDTDTQYF. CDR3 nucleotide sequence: TGTGCCAGCAGCTTGAGGAGCGGGGATACAGATACGCAGTATTTT.

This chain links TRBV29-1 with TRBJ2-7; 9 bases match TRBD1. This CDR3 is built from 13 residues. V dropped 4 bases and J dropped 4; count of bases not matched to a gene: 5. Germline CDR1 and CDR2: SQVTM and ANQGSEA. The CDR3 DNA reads TGCAGCGTTGTCGCGGACAGGGGATACGAGCAGTACTTC. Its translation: CSVVADRGYEQYF.

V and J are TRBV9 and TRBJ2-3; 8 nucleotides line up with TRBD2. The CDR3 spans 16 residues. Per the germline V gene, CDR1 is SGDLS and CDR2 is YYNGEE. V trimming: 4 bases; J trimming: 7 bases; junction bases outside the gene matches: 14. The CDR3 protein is CASSPTVVAGSYTQYF. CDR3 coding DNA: TGTGCCAGCAGCCCCACGGTGGTAGCGGGAAGCTATACGCAGTATTTT. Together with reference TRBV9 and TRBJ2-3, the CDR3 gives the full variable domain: DSGVTQTPKHLITATGQRVTLRCSPRSGDLSVYWYQQSLDQGLQFLIQYYNGEERAKGNILERFSAQQFPDLHSELNLSSLELGDSALYFCASSPTVVAGSYTQYFGPGTRLTVL.

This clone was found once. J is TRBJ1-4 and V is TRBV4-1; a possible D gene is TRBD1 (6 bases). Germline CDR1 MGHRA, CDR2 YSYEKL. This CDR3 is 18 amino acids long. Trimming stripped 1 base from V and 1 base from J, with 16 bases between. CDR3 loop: CASSQALLRGGTNEKLFF. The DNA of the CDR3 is TGCGCCAGCAGCCAAGCCCTATTAAGGGGGGGAACTAATGAAAAACTGTTTTTT.

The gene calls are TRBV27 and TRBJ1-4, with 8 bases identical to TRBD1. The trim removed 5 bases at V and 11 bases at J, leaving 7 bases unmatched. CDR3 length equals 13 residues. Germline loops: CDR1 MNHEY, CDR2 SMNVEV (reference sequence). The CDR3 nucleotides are TGTGCCAGCAGTACGAGGACAGGGTGGAAACTGTTTTTT. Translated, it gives CASSTRTGWKLFF. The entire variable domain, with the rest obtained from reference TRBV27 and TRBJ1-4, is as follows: EAQVTQNPRYLITVTGKKLTVTCSQNMNHEYMSWYRQDPGLGLRQIYYSMNVEVTDKGDVPEGYKVSRKEKRNFPLILESPSPNQTSLYFCASSTRTGWKLFFGSGTQLSVL.

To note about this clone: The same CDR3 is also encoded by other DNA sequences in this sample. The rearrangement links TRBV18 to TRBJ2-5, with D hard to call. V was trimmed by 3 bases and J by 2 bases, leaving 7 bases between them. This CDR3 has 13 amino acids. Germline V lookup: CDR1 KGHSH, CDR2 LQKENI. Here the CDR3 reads CASSPAVQETQYF. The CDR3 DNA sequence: TGTGCCAGCTCACCCGCAGTTCAAGAGACCCAGTACTTC.

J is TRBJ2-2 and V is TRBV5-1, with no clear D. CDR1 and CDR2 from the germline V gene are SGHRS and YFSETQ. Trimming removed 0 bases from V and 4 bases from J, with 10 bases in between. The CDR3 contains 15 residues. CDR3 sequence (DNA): TGCGCCAGCAGCTTGGATCGCGCAGGCACCGGGGAGCTGTTTTTT. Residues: CASSLDRAGTGELFF.

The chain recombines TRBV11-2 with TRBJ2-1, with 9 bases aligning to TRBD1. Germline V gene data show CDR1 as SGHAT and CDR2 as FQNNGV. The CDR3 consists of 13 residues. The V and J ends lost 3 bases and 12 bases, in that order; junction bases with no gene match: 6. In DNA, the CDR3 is TGTGCCAGCAGCTTTGGCGGGGACAGGGTGCAGTTCTTC. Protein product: CASSFGGDRVQFF.

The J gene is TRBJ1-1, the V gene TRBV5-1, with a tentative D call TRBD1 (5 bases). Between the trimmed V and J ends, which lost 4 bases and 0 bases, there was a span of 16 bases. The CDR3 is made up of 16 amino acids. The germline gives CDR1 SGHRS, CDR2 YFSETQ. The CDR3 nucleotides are TGCGCCAGCAGCCCCGAAAAGACAGCTTTGAACACTGAAGCTTTCTTT. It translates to CASSPEKTALNTEAFF.

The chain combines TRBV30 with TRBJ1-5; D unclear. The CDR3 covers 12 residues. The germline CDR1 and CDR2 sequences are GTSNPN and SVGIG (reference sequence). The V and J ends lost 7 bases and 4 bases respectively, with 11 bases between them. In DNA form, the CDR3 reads TGTGCCTTAGGACGGGATAATCAGCCCCAGCATTTT. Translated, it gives CALGRDNQPQHF.

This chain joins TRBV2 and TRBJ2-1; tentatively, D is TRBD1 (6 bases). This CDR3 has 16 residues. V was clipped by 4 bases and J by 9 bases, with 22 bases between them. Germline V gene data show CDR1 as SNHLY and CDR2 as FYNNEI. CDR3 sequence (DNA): TGTGCCAGCAGTGTGGACAGTATGAACCCTGGGGGTGAGCAGTTCTTC. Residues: CASSVDSMNPGGEQFF. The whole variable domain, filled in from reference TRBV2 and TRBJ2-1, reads EPEVTQTPSHQVTQMGQEVILRCVPISNHLYFYWYRQILGQKVEFLVSFYNNEISEKSEIFDDQFSVERPDGSNFTLKIRSTKLEDSAMYFCASSVDSMNPGGEQFFGPGTRLTVL.

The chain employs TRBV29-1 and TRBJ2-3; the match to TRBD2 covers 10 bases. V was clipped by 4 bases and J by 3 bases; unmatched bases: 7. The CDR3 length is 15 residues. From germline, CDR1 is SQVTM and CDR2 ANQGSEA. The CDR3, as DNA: TGCAGCGTTGTAGGACTAGCGGTTGGTACAGATACGCAGTATTTT. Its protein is CSVVGLAVGTDTQYF.

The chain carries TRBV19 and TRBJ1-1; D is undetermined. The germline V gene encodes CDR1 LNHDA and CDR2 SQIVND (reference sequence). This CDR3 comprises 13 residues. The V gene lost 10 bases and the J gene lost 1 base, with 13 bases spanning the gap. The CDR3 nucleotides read TGTGCCACCACGAGAGTTCAGAACACTGAAGCTTTCTTT. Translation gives CATTRVQNTEAFF.

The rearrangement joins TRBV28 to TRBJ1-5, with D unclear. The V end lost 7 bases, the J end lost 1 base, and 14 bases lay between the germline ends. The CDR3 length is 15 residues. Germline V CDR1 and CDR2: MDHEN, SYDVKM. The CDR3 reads CASIRTTHSNQPQHF. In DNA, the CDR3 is TGTGCCAGCATCCGTACGACCCACAGCAATCAGCCCCAGCATTTT.

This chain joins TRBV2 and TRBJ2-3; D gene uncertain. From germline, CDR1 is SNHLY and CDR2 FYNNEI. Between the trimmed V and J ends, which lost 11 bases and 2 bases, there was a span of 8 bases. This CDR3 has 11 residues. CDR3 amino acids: CACQSTDTQYF. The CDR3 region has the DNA TGTGCCTGCCAATCCACAGATACGCAGTATTTT.

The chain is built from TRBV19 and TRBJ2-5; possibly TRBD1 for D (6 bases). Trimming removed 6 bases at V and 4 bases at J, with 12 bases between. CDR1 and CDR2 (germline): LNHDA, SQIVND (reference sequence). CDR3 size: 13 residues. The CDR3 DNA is TGTGCCAGTAGCGGACAGCGCGGAGAGACCCAGTACTTC. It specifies CASSGQRGETQYF.

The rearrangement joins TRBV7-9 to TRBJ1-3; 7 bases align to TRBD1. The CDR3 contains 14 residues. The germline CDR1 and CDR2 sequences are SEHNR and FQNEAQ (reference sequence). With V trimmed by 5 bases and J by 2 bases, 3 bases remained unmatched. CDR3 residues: CASSLTGAGNTIYF. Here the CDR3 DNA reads TGTGCCAGCAGCCTCACAGGGGCTGGAAACACCATATATTTT.

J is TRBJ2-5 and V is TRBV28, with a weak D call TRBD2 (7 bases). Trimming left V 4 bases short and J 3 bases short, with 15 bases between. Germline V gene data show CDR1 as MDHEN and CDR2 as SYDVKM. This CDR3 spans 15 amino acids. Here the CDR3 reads CASSSGGRDEETQYF. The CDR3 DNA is TGTGCCAGCAGTTCCGGGGGGCGGGACGAAGAGACCCAGTACTTC.

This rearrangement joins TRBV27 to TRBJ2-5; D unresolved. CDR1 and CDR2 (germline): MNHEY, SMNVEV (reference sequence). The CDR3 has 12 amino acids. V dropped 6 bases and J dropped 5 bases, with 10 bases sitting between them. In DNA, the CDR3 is TGTGCCAGCAGGCGCCTAGGGGAGACCCAGTACTTC. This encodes CASRRLGETQYF.